This T cell receptor (beta chain) was retrieved from a study of post-analysis software for immune sequencing data. Study in general: Relapsing-remitting, secondary progressive and progressive-relapsing multiple sclerosis were all included among the disease courses. Study findings and constraints: When compared against controls, multiple sclerosis patients showed significantly lower normalized Chao1 diversity.

In the case of this clonotype: Antigen: not known.

Included in the TCR beta cDNA libraries were unique molecular identifiers. It was from roughly 1.1 to 9.2 million T cells that about half a million cDNA molecules came. One entry per CDR3 protein results from TCRdb running MiXCR on the PCR reads. The sample holds roughly 700,000 distinct CDR3 sequences, roughly 30% seen once. The clonotype originates from a girl aged 10-17 years with multiple sclerosis. Sequenced: blood.

DNA for the CDR3: TGTGCCATCAGCCTCTCCGACTCAACCTACGAGCAGTACTTC. Translation: CAISLSDSTYEQYF. This chain links TRBV10-3 with TRBJ2-7; D uncertain. The CDR3 loop spans 14 amino acids. Looked up from germline, CDR1 is ENHRY and CDR2 is SYGVKD. The V and J ends lost 6 bases and 2 bases respectively, with 14 bases between them.